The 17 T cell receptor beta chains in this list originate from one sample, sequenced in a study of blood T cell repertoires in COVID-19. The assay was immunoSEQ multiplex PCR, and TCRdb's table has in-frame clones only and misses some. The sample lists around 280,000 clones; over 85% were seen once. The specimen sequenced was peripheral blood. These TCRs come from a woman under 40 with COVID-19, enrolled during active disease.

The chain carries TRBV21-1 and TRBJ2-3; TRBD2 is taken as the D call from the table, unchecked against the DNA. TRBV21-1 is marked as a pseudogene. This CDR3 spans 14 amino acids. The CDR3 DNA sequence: TGTGCCAACACGAGCGGGGGGGCTCCCGATACGCAGTATTTT. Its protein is CANTSGGAPDTQYF.

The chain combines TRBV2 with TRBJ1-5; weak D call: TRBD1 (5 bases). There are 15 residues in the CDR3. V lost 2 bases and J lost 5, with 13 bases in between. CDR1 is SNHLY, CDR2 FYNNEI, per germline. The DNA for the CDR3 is TGTGCCAGCAGTGAATTGGGGGGGGGATATCAGCCCCAGCATTTT. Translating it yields CASSELGGGYQPQHF.

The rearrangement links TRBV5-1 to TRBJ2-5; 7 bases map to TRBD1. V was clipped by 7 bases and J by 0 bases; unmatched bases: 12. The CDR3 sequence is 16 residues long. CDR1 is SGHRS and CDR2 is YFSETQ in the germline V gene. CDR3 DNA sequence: TGCGCCAGCCGGTCTACAGGGGAAGGGTACCAAGAGACCCAGTACTTC. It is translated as CASRSTGEGYQETQYF. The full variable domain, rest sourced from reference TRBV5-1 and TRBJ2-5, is KAGVTQTPRYLIKTRGQQVTLSCSPISGHRSVSWYQQTPGQGLQFLFEYFSETQRNKGNFPGRFSGRQFSNSRSEMNVSTLELGDSALYLCASRSTGEGYQETQYFGPGTRLLVL.

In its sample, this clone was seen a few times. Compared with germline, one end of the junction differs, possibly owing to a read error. The CDR3: CASSERYTGNF. The CDR3 coding sequence is TGTGCCAGCAGTGAAAGGTATACGGGGAACTTC. The chain links TRBV2 to TRBJ2-4, with D possibly matching TRBD2 (5 bases). The germline CDR1 and CDR2 sequences are SNHLY and FYNNEI. The CDR3 runs to 11 residues.

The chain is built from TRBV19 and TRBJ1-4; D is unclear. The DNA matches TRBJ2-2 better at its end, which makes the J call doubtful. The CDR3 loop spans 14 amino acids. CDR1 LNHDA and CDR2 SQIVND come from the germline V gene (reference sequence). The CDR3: CASSRTGSVPELFF. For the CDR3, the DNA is TGTGCCAGTAGTCGAACCGGTTCGGTCCCGGAGCTGTTTTTT.

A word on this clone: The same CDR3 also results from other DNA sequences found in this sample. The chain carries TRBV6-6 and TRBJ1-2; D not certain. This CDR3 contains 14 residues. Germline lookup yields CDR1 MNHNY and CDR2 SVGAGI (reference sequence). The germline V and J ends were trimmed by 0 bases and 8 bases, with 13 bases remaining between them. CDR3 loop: CASSYSEGVEGYTF. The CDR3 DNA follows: TGTGCCAGCAGTTACTCTGAGGGAGTAGAGGGCTACACCTTC.

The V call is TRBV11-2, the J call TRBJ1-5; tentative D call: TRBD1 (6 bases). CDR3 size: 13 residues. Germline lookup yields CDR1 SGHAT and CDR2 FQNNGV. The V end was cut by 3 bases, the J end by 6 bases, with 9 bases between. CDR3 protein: CASSLSGVQPQHF. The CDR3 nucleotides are TGTGCCAGCAGCTTGTCAGGGGTTCAGCCCCAGCATTTT.

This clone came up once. The CDR3 DNA reads TGTGCCAGCAAAAGAAGCCCCAATGAGCAGTTCTTC. Amino acid sequence: CASKRSPNEQFF. This sequence joins TRBV6-5 and TRBJ2-1, with D unclear. V was pared by 7 bases and J by 6 bases, with 10 bases between. The CDR3 consists of 12 residues. Germline values: CDR1 MNHEY, CDR2 SVGAGI.

CDR3 DNA: TGTGCCAGCAGCTTAGAAGTCAGGGTCTATGGCTACACCTTC. This translates into CASSLEVRVYGYTF. The chain joins TRBV7-2 to TRBJ1-2, with TRBD1 as a possible D gene (5 bases). CDR1 and CDR2 (germline): SGHTA, FQGNSA. Trimming cost V 1 base and J 4 bases, with 10 bases left between them. The CDR3 runs 14 residues.

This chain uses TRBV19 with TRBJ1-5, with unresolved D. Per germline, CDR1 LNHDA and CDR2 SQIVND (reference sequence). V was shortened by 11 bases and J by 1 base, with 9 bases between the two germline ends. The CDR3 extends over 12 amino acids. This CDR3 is CAHKLSNQPQHF. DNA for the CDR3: TGTGCCCATAAACTAAGCAATCAGCCCCAGCATTTT.

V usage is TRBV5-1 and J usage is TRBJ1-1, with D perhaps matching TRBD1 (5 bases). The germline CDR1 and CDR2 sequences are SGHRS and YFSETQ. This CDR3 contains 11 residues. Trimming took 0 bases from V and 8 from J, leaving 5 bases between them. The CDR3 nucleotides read TGCGCCAGCAGCTTGGAGGGGGAAGCTTTCTTT. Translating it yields CASSLEGEAFF.

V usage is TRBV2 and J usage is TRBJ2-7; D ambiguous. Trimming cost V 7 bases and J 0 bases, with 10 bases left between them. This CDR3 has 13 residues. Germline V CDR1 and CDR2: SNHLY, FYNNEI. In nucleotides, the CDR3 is TGTGCCAGCACCCTCGAGATCTCCTACGAGCAGTACTTC. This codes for CASTLEISYEQYF.

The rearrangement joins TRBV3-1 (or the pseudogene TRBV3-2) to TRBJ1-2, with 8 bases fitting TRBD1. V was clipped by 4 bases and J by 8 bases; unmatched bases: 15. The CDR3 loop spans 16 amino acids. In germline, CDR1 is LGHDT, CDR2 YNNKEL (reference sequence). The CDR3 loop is CASSPGGPTGVTGYTF. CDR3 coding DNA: TGTGCCAGCAGCCCGGGTGGTCCGACAGGGGTAACGGGCTACACCTTC.

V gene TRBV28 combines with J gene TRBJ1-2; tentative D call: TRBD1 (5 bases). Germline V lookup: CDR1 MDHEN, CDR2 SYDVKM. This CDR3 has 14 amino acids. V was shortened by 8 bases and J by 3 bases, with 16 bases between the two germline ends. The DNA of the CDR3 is TGTGCCAGCGAATCCCCGGGAGGGGACTATGGCTACACCTTC. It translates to CASESPGGDYGYTF.

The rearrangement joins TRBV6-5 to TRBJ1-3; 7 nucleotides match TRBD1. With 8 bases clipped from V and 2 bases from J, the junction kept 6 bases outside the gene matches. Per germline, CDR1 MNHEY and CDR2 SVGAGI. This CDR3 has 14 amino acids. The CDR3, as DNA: TGTGCCAGCGGCGCAGGGGGTACTGGAAACACCATATATTTT. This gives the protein CASGAGGTGNTIYF.

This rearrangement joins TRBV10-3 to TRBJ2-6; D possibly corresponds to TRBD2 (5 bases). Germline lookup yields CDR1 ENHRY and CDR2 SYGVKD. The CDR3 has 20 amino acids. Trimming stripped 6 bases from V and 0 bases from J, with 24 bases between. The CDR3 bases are TGTGCCATCAGAGGAGAGAGAGGGAGACCCTCTAGCTCTGGGGCCAACGTCCTGACTTTC. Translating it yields CAIRGERGRPSSSGANVLTF.

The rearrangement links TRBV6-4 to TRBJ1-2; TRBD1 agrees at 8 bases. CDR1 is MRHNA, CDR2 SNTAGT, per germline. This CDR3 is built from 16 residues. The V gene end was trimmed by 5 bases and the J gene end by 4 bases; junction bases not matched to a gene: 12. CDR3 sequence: CASSLNFATGGYGYTF. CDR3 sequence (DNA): TGTGCCAGCAGTTTAAACTTTGCCACAGGGGGCTATGGCTACACCTTC.